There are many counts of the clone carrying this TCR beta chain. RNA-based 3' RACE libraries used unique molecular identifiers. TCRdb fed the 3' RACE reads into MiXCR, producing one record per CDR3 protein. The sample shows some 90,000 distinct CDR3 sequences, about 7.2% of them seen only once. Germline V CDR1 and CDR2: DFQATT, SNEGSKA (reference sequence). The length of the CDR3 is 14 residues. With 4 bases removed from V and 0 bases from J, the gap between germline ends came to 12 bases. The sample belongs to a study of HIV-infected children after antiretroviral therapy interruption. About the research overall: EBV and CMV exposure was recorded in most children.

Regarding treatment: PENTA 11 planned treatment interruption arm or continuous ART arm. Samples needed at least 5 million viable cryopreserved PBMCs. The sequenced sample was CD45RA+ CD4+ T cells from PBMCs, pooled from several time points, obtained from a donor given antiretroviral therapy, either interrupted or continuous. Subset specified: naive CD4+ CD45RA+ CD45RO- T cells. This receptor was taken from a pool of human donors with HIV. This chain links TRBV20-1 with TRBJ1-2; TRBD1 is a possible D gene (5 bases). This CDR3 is CSAKRTGANYGYTF. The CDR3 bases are TGCAGTGCTAAGAGGACGGGGGCTAACTATGGCTACACCTTC.